A single sample is the source of the 15 T cell receptor beta chains below, sequenced in a study of blood T cell repertoires in COVID-19. Sequencing used immunoSEQ multiplex PCR; TCRdb keeps in-frame clones, though not all of them. The profile shows under 95,000 clones, more than 65% of them singletons. Specimen: peripheral blood. These receptors originate from a man between 70 and 80 years old with acute or convalescent COVID-19.

This chain joins TRBV28 and TRBJ1-5; tentative D call: TRBD1 (5 bases). Trimming removed 7 bases from V and 0 bases from J, with 10 bases in between. The CDR3 is made up of 14 amino acids. Per germline, CDR1 MDHEN and CDR2 SYDVKM. The CDR3 region has the DNA TGTGCCAGCAACCGGGGGAATAGCAATCAGCCCCAGCATTTT. Amino acids: CASNRGNSNQPQHF.

The chain links TRBV5-1 to TRBJ2-3; 9 bases are shared with TRBD2. V shed 6 bases and J 0 bases; nucleotides not matched to a gene: 5. Germline assignment: CDR1 SGHRS and CDR2 YFSETQ. This CDR3 has 15 residues. The CDR3 is CASKLAGESTDTQYF. The DNA for the CDR3 is TGCGCCAGCAAGTTAGCGGGGGAAAGCACAGATACGCAGTATTTT.

A few counts support this clone. V is TRBV7-9 and J is TRBJ1-2; perhaps TRBD1 as D (5 bases). This CDR3 region has 15 residues. Germline V gene data show CDR1 as SEHNR and CDR2 as FQNEAQ (reference sequence). Trimming left V 6 bases short and J 6 bases short, with 20 bases between. CDR3 sequence (DNA): TGTGCCAGCAGTCCTATTCAGGGATGGTCGGATGGCTACACCTTC. Amino acid sequence: CASSPIQGWSDGYTF.

This clone has a single count. The V and J genes are TRBV30 and TRBJ2-3; 10 bases are shared with TRBD1. J lost 1 base, V lost 0 bases, and 1 base had no gene match. CDR3 size: 15 residues. CDR1 GTSNPN and CDR2 SVGIG come from the germline V gene (reference sequence). CDR3 sequence reads: CAWSVGTGGTDTQYF. The CDR3 region has the DNA TGTGCCTGGAGTGTAGGGACAGGGGGCACAGATACGCAGTATTTT.

J is TRBJ2-5 and V is TRBV6-2 or TRBV6-3; 11 nucleotides match TRBD2. Germline values: CDR1 MNHEY, CDR2 SVGEGT. This CDR3 region has 15 residues. After removal of 6 bases from V and 1 base from J, the junction contained 4 bases not matched to a gene. The CDR3 region is CASSFSGGGQETQYF. Here the CDR3 DNA reads TGTGCCAGCAGCTTTAGCGGGGGGGGCCAAGAGACCCAGTACTTC.

The gene calls are TRBV5-1 and TRBJ1-2, with a weak D call TRBD1 (6 bases). Deletions cut 4 bases from V and 7 bases from J, with 17 bases between. Germline CDR1 SGHRS, CDR2 YFSETQ. This CDR3 is built from 14 residues. The CDR3 is CASSPQDSTLGYTF. DNA for the CDR3: TGCGCCAGCAGCCCGCAGGACAGTACGCTTGGCTACACCTTC.

The chain employs TRBV5-4 and TRBJ2-2; 7 bases fit TRBD2. The CDR3 is 13 amino acids. Germline V lookup: CDR1 SGHNT, CDR2 YYREEE (reference sequence). Trimming took 4 bases from V and 3 from J; bases not matched to a gene: 0. The CDR3 is CASSGGDTGELFF. Here the CDR3 DNA reads TGTGCCAGCAGCGGGGGGGACACCGGGGAGCTGTTTTTT.

The chain employs TRBV5-4 and TRBJ2-2; no reliable D call. This CDR3 contains 14 residues. Germline lookup yields CDR1 SGHNT and CDR2 YYREEE (reference sequence). V was pared by 1 base and J by 4 bases, with 8 bases between. The CDR3 here is CASSLWSGTGELFF. CDR3 DNA: TGTGCCAGCAGCTTGTGGTCAGGCACCGGGGAGCTGTTTTTT.

This rearrangement joins TRBV5-4 to TRBJ1-4; 9 nucleotides align to TRBD1. The germline CDR1 and CDR2 sequences are SGHNT and YYREEE (reference sequence). Unmatched junction bases numbered 3, after V lost 4 bases and J lost 2 bases. The CDR3 extends over 15 amino acids. For the CDR3, the DNA is TGTGCCAGCAGCGCCGACAGGGGGACTAATGAAAAACTGTTTTTT. Translating gives CASSADRGTNEKLFF.

The rearrangement uses TRBV5-4 and TRBJ2-7, with a weak D call TRBD1 (6 bases). The V gene's germline CDR1 is SGHNT and CDR2 YYREEE (reference sequence). The V gene lost 2 bases and the J gene lost 2 bases, with 11 bases spanning the gap. This CDR3 is 14 amino acids long. In DNA form, the CDR3 reads TGTGCCAGCAGCTTAAAAGGACAGACCTACGAGCAGTACTTC. It codes for CASSLKGQTYEQYF.

The CDR3 protein is CASSSPGSGYGYTF. CDR3 nucleotide sequence: TGTGCCAGCAGTTCACCAGGTAGTGGCTATGGCTACACCTTC. The V gene is TRBV28, the J gene TRBJ1-2; D unclear. The V end was cut by 4 bases, the J end by 4 bases, with 13 bases between. The CDR3 length is 14 residues. In germline, CDR1 is MDHEN, CDR2 SYDVKM.

The genes are TRBV2 and TRBJ2-5; 13 bases line up with TRBD2. This CDR3 spans 15 amino acids. With V trimmed by 3 bases and J by 6 bases, 4 bases remained unmatched. The germline V gene encodes CDR1 SNHLY and CDR2 FYNNEI. The DNA for the CDR3 is TGTGCCAGCAGTGAGGGACTAGCGGGGTTAAAGACCCAGTACTTC. Translated: CASSEGLAGLKTQYF.

This clone was counted a few times. The rearrangement links TRBV5-8 to TRBJ2-3, with D hard to call. The CDR3 runs 12 residues. Per germline, CDR1 SGHTS and CDR2 YDEGEE. Trimming took off 4 bases at V and 7 bases at J, with 10 bases between the two ends. The CDR3 reads CASSILRYTQYF. In nucleotides, the CDR3 is TGTGCCAGCAGCATACTGCGATATACGCAGTATTTT.

This clone was seen a few times. This chain joins TRBV19 and TRBJ2-1; TRBD1 matches 10 bases. The CDR3 contains 17 residues. CDR1 is LNHDA, CDR2 SQIVND, per germline (reference sequence). J was trimmed by 7 bases and V by 1 base; bases with no gene match: 10. Here the CDR3 DNA reads TGTGCCAGTAGTATAGGGCAGGGGACAGGGGTGAGTAATGAGCAGTTCTTC. Protein: CASSIGQGTGVSNEQFF.

J is TRBJ1-4 and V is TRBV3-1 (or the pseudogene TRBV3-2); D is uncertain. V was pared by 4 bases and J by 8 bases, with 17 bases between. There are 15 residues in the CDR3. The V gene's germline CDR1 is LGHDT and CDR2 YNNKEL (reference sequence). The CDR3 here is CASSPRLSHVEKLFF. Written as DNA, the CDR3 is TGTGCCAGCAGCCCTAGACTGAGCCATGTCGAAAAACTGTTTTTT.